The 4 T cell receptor beta chains presented below share a single source sample, sequenced in a study of technical replicates of blood from four donors. The data were produced by immunoSEQ multiplex PCR, yet TCRdb's version contains in-frame clones alone and is incomplete. The sample lists over 70,000 clones; roughly 97% were seen once. The sequenced sample consisted of T cells isolated from PBMCs. These receptors were collected from a human donor in good health.

The CDR3 is CASSLEVGGTYNEQFF. CDR3 coding DNA: TGTGCCAGCAGCTTAGAAGTGGGAGGCACCTACAATGAGCAGTTCTTC. The chain links TRBV7-2 to TRBJ2-1; weak D call: TRBD2 (6 bases). V was pared by 1 base and J by 2 bases, with 12 bases between. The CDR3 runs 16 residues. Germline-derived CDR1 and CDR2 are SGHTA and FQGNSA.

The chain combines TRBV6-6 with TRBJ2-7, with 8 bases aligning to TRBD1. CDR3 length equals 14 residues. V gave up 0 bases and J gave up 3 bases; unmatched junction bases: 1. CDR1 is MNHNY and CDR2 is SVGAGI in the germline V gene (reference sequence). This CDR3 is CASSYSDRDYEQYF. The CDR3 DNA reads TGTGCCAGCAGTTACTCGGACAGGGACTACGAGCAGTACTTC.

This clone was detected only once. The chain couples TRBV19 to TRBJ1-4, with a weak D call TRBD1 (5 bases). Between the trimmed V and J ends, which lost 8 bases and 10 bases, there was a span of 20 bases. CDR1 is LNHDA, CDR2 SQIVND, per germline (reference sequence). The CDR3 runs to 14 residues. The chain's CDR3 is CASRRDFSGRKLFF. CDR3 bases: TGTGCCAGTCGTAGGGACTTTTCGGGGAGAAAACTGTTTTTT. Drawing the rest from reference TRBV19 and TRBJ1-4, the complete variable domain is DGGITQSPKYLFRKEGQNVTLSCEQNLNHDAMYWYRQDPGQGLRLIYYSQIVNDFQKGDIAEGYSVSREKKESFPLTVTSAQKNPTAFYLCASRRDFSGRKLFFGSGTQLSVL.

The chain uses TRBV23-1 and TRBJ2-4; 7 bases are a match to TRBD1. TRBV23-1 is marked as an open reading frame, function uncertain. The V segment lost 8 bases and the J segment 0 bases; nucleotides outside the gene matches: 7. This CDR3 contains 15 residues. CDR3 region: CASGQDRKAKNIQYF. CDR3 sequence (DNA): TGCGCCAGCGGCCAGGACAGGAAAGCCAAAAACATTCAGTACTTC.